This T cell receptor (beta chain) was identified during a study of blood T cell repertoires in COVID-19. Overall study context: COVID-19 samples collected from the United States, Italy and Spain covered acute and convalescent phases. PBMCs, B-cell-depleted T cells, or T cells were the source of the cDNA or gDNA that made up the material.

Only a few counts were recorded for this clone. In the original processing: Estimated nucleated cell counts came from reference gene primer amplification. Produced via immunoSEQ multiplex PCR; TCRdb's table is partial and in-frame only. Clone size and the V and J calls come from that table; the DNA yielded D and trimming. This table has about 68,000 clones, just over 85% appearing once. This CDR3 comprises 11 residues. V shed 6 bases and J shed 4 bases, with 6 bases lying between them. Germline-derived CDR1 and CDR2 are SEHNR and FQNEAQ (reference sequence). The V call is TRBV7-9, the J call TRBJ1-1, with a possible D match to TRBD1 (5 bases). The sequenced material came from peripheral blood. The clonotype comes from a man younger than 45 with acute or convalescent COVID-19. The CDR3 DNA is TGTGCCAGCAGGGGGCTCACTGAAGCTTTCTTT. As protein: CASRGLTEAFF.